The 11 T cell receptor beta chains presented below share a single source sample, sequenced in a study of blood T cells in healthy people across ages. A second about 7 to 12 cycle PCR used barcoded and J-beta primers. Each CDR3 protein is one row after TCRdb ran MiXCR on the 5' RACE reads. The sample lists 550,000 to 700,000 distinct CDR3 sequences, roughly 28% occurring once. Sequencing input: blood. The source of these receptors is a woman in her seventies in good health.

V is TRBV7-8 and J is TRBJ2-3; 8 bases line up with TRBD1. CDR1 is SGHVS, CDR2 FQNEAQ, per germline. With V trimmed by 4 bases and J by 4 bases, 13 bases remained unmatched. This CDR3 is 17 amino acids long. The CDR3 region has the DNA TGTGCCAGCAGCTCTTCCCCGAACAGGGGGAAGGCAGATACGCAGTATTTT. Residues: CASSSSPNRGKADTQYF.

The rearrangement joins TRBV15 to TRBJ2-7, with TRBD1 as a possible D gene (5 bases). V lost 8 bases and J lost 2, with 16 bases in between. In germline, CDR1 is LNHNV, CDR2 YYDKDF (reference sequence). This CDR3 is 14 amino acids long. CDR3 region: CATEPIRVPYEQYF. Written as DNA, the CDR3 is TGTGCCACCGAGCCTATCAGGGTCCCCTACGAGCAGTACTTC.

This sequence joins TRBV5-5 and TRBJ1-2; D is undetermined. CDR1 is SGHKS, CDR2 YYEKEE, per germline (reference sequence). Trimming left V 4 bases short and J 4 bases short, with 11 bases between. The CDR3 is made up of 13 amino acids. Here the CDR3 DNA reads TGTGCCAGCAGCCCGGGGTCTACCTATGGCTACACCTTC. Protein: CASSPGSTYGYTF.

This clonotype was detected a few times. In DNA, the CDR3 is TGCGCCAGCAGCTCCAGACTAGGCACAGATACGCAGTATTTT. The encoded protein is CASSSRLGTDTQYF. V usage is TRBV5-1 and J usage is TRBJ2-3; D may be TRBD2 (6 bases). This CDR3 is built from 14 residues. Trimming left V 3 bases short and J 1 base short, with 9 bases between. The germline CDR1 and CDR2 sequences are SGHRS and YFSETQ.

The chain combines TRBV20-1 with TRBJ2-6, with TRBD1 identical over 7 bases. The CDR3 runs to 19 residues. Trimming at V came to 0 bases and at J to 1 base, leaving 12 bases not matched to a gene. Germline lookup yields CDR1 DFQATT and CDR2 SNEGSKA (reference sequence). For the CDR3, the DNA is TGCAGTGCTAGAGATATCCTCGCAGGGGGTGGATCTGGGGCCAACGTCCTGACTTTC. This gives the protein CSARDILAGGGSGANVLTF.

This clonotype was found a few times. The chain is built from TRBV7-2 and TRBJ2-5; the match to TRBD1 covers 12 bases. Germline assignment: CDR1 SGHTA and CDR2 FQGNSA. The CDR3 spans 17 residues. Trimming at V came to 1 base and at J to 7 bases, leaving 10 bases not matched to a gene. CDR3 in amino acids: CASSLETGTGGFGTQYF. Written as DNA, the CDR3 is TGTGCCAGCAGCTTAGAAACCGGGACAGGGGGCTTTGGGACCCAGTACTTC.

The CDR3 sequence is CSAPEAGSSYNEQFF. In DNA form, the CDR3 reads TGCAGTGCCCCCGAAGCGGGGAGCTCCTACAATGAGCAGTTCTTC. This chain connects TRBV20-1 to TRBJ2-1; TRBD2 matches 7 bases. CDR3 length equals 15 residues. With 6 bases clipped from V and 0 bases from J, the junction kept 8 bases outside the gene matches. Germline V gene data show CDR1 as DFQATT and CDR2 as SNEGSKA (reference sequence).

The rearrangement uses TRBV7-9 and TRBJ1-3; D call uncertain. The V and J ends lost 5 bases and 8 bases respectively, with 10 bases between them. The CDR3 has 12 residues. Germline V lookup: CDR1 SEHNR, CDR2 FQNEAQ (reference sequence). CDR3 loop: CASSLNADTIYF. The CDR3 region has the DNA TGTGCCAGCAGCCTTAATGCGGACACCATATATTTT.

The chain joins TRBV29-1 to TRBJ1-1, with D hard to call. CDR3 length equals 12 residues. The V gene's germline CDR1 is SQVTM and CDR2 ANQGSEA. Trimming left V 5 bases short and J 7 bases short, with 14 bases between. CDR3: CSVNDAGHEAFF. The CDR3 region has the DNA TGCAGCGTTAACGACGCCGGGCATGAAGCTTTCTTT.

This clonotype appeared a few times. The J gene is TRBJ1-4, the V gene TRBV18; D is ambiguous. CDR3 length: 15 amino acids. Germline CDR1 KGHSH, CDR2 LQKENI. Trimming took 6 bases from V and 4 from J, leaving 15 bases between them. The CDR3 protein is CASSKFPENNEKLFF. The CDR3 nucleotides read TGTGCCAGCTCCAAATTTCCGGAAAATAATGAAAAACTGTTTTTT.

This clonotype was observed many times. J is TRBJ2-5 and V is TRBV7-3, with D perhaps given as TRBD1 or TRBD2 (6 bases each). Trimming removed 1 base at V and 4 bases at J, with 13 bases between. This CDR3 has 15 residues. The germline V gene has CDR1 SGHTA and CDR2 FQGTGA. The CDR3 DNA reads TGTGCCAGCAGCTTAAATACGGGGGCAGGAGAGACCCAGTACTTC. Its protein product is CASSLNTGAGETQYF.